This T cell receptor beta chain was captured in a study of cytomegalovirus exposure and HLA in healthy donors. General study findings and limits: The classifier reportedly diagnosed cytomegalovirus status with high specificity and sensitivity.

Germline values: CDR1 ENHRY, CDR2 SYGVKD. V was pared by 6 bases and J by 6 bases, with 18 bases between. The length of the CDR3 is 14 residues. Turning to this clone: Its antigen remains unidentified.

Repertoires were generated with immunoSEQ multiplex PCR, while TCRdb's copy carries only in-frame clones and drops some. The sample contains around 130,000 clones, 88% of which appear only once. The sequence was collected from a man aged 25 to 40 in good health and CMV-seronegative. The chain combines TRBV10-3 with TRBJ2-7; the D is unclear. The material sequenced was PBMCs. The CDR3 protein is CAISVDWVSGEQYF. The CDR3 DNA sequence: TGTGCCATCAGCGTTGACTGGGTTTCGGGCGAGCAGTACTTC.